By share, the clone carrying this T cell receptor beta chain counts as medium-sized. The data originate from a study of patients and donors after allogeneic stem cell transplantation. TCRdb fed the RT-PCR reads into MiXCR, producing one record per CDR3 protein. The repertoire includes about 10,000 distinct CDR3 sequences, 5.5% to 7% of them detected once, and 20% to 30% sits in the top ten. This CDR3 comprises 14 residues. The ends lost 6 bases at V and 1 base at J; junction bases unmatched: 5. The rearrangement joins TRBV12-3 or TRBV12-4 to TRBJ1-1; the match to TRBD1 covers 7 bases. The clonotype originates from a human donor who was either an allogeneic HSCT recipient or a stem cell or donor lymphocyte infusion donor (not recorded which). It is not recorded whose cells these are; they may come from a transplant donor. The sequencing input was blood, either unsorted or a sorted T cell fraction (not recorded which). The CDR3 bases are TGTGCCAGCAGGCCAGGGGGGGAGAACACTGAAGCTTTCTTT. Amino acids: CASRPGGENTEAFF.